Following are 17 T cell receptor beta chains from one sample sequenced in a study of shared clonotypes between healthy human individuals (dated by TCRdb to 2019 to 2021). The library was prepared using the immunoSEQ multiplex PCR assay. What TCRdb holds here is the immuneACCESS table cut down to in-frame rearrangements. Part of the clones is not present; checked against another copy, under half of the missing clones reflect an unresolved V gene, and the others are unexplained. This sample holds approximately 98,000 clones; around 68% were observed only once. The ten biggest clones cover roughly a quarter of the sample. The sequencing sample was made of memory CD8+ T cells sorted from blood. Sample cell subset or site, as interpreted from the label and publication: CD45RO+ cells pooled with CCR7-negative TemRA cells. The receptor source for this set is a woman in her 30s in good health.

This chain connects TRBV2 to TRBJ2-2; possibly TRBD1 for D (5 bases). Germline V gene sequence: CDR1 SNHLY, CDR2 FYNNEI. V dropped 9 bases and J dropped 0 bases, with 8 bases sitting between them. CDR3 size: 13 residues. CDR3 sequence: CASQGANTGELFF. In nucleotides, the CDR3 is TGTGCCAGTCAGGGCGCGAACACCGGGGAGCTGTTTTTT.

The chain has TRBV28 and TRBJ2-1; possibly TRBD1 for D (5 bases). The CDR3 spans 11 residues. Trimming took 7 bases from V and 6 from J, leaving 7 bases between them. Germline CDR1 reads MDHEN; CDR2 reads SYDVKM. This CDR3 reads CASTGINEQFF. CDR3 nucleotides: TGTGCCAGCACAGGGATCAATGAGCAGTTCTTC.

Written as DNA, the CDR3 is TGTGCCAGCAGTACCACAGGGGGTGTATACAATGAGCAGTTCTTC. It is translated as CASSTTGGVYNEQFF. The chain links TRBV27 to TRBJ2-1, with 8 positions matching TRBD1. This CDR3 is 15 amino acids long. Per germline, CDR1 MNHEY and CDR2 SMNVEV (reference sequence). V trimming: 5 bases; J trimming: 4 bases; junction bases outside the gene matches: 7.

CDR3 sequence: CASSQKRTGQRYEQYF. In DNA, the CDR3 is TGTGCCAGCAGCCAAAAGCGAACGGGACAGCGGTACGAGCAGTACTTC. V usage is TRBV14 and J usage is TRBJ2-7; 7 nucleotides line up with TRBD1. Germline CDR1 is SGHDN and CDR2 is FVKESK. This CDR3 spans 16 amino acids. Germline trimming cut 2 bases from V and 4 bases from J; bases unmatched to any gene: 11. The whole variable domain, filled in from reference TRBV14 and TRBJ2-7, reads EAGVTQFPSHSVIEKGQTVTLRCDPISGHDNLYWYRRVMGKEIKFLLHFVKESKQDESGMPNNRFLAERTGGTYSTLKVQPAELEDSGVYFCASSQKRTGQRYEQYFGPGTRLTVT.

The chain has TRBV7-9 and TRBJ1-4, with D possibly matching TRBD1 (5 bases). Germline CDR1 SEHNR, CDR2 FQNEAQ (reference sequence). Trimming stripped 6 bases from V and 11 bases from J, with 13 bases between. This CDR3 contains 12 residues. The CDR3 sequence is CASSFGGGKLFF. Here the CDR3 DNA reads TGTGCCAGCAGTTTCGGTGGGGGGAAACTGTTTTTT.

The V and J genes are TRBV5-1 and TRBJ1-5, with D uncertain. CDR3 size: 14 residues. Germline assignment: CDR1 SGHRS and CDR2 YFSETQ. V was shortened by 0 bases and J by 4 bases, with 8 bases between the two germline ends. The CDR3 bases are TGCGCCAGCAGCTTGGGGTCCGGGAATCAGCCCCAGCATTTT. Its translation: CASSLGSGNQPQHF. Full variable domain (outside the CDR3, taken from reference TRBV5-1 and TRBJ1-5): KAGVTQTPRYLIKTRGQQVTLSCSPISGHRSVSWYQQTPGQGLQFLFEYFSETQRNKGNFPGRFSGRQFSNSRSEMNVSTLELGDSALYLCASSLGSGNQPQHFGDGTRLSIL.

The chain recombines TRBV2 with TRBJ2-1; D remains unclear. Looked up from germline, CDR1 is SNHLY and CDR2 is FYNNEI. The CDR3 runs 10 residues. V lost 7 bases and J lost 9, with 7 bases in between. DNA of the CDR3: TGTGCCAGCAAGGGAACTGAGCAGTTCTTC. This sequence encodes CASKGTEQFF.

The rearrangement uses TRBV5-4 and TRBJ1-1, with D possibly being TRBD1 (5 bases). Trimming removed 0 bases from V and 11 bases from J, with 14 bases in between. This CDR3 has 13 residues. Germline loops: CDR1 SGHNT, CDR2 YYREEE (reference sequence). The CDR3, as DNA: TGTGCCAGCAGCTTGGCTCAGGGTGGAGCGGCTTTCTTT. Protein: CASSLAQGGAAFF.

This clone was detected a few times. This chain uses TRBV25-1 with TRBJ1-3; tentative D call: TRBD1 (5 bases). Deletions cut 3 bases from V and 8 bases from J, with 14 bases between. The CDR3 is 14 residues long. Germline V CDR1 and CDR2: MGHDK, SYGVNS. CDR3 sequence: CASSEGPDVDTIYF. The CDR3 DNA reads TGTGCCAGCAGTGAGGGACCGGACGTCGACACCATATATTTT.

This clone was observed a handful of times. The chain joins TRBV5-1 to TRBJ2-1; D is unclear. This CDR3 is 13 amino acids long. Trimming removed 1 base from V and 6 bases from J, with 8 bases in between. Germline values: CDR1 SGHRS, CDR2 YFSETQ. The CDR3 nucleotides read TGCGCCAGCAGCTTGTCGCTGTCCAATGAGCAGTTCTTC. Its protein product is CASSLSLSNEQFF. Full variable domain (rest looked up from reference TRBV5-1 and TRBJ2-1): KAGVTQTPRYLIKTRGQQVTLSCSPISGHRSVSWYQQTPGQGLQFLFEYFSETQRNKGNFPGRFSGRQFSNSRSEMNVSTLELGDSALYLCASSLSLSNEQFFGPGTRLTVL.

The rearrangement joins TRBV6-1 to TRBJ2-7; no firm D call. CDR1 and CDR2 from the germline V gene are MNHNS and SASEGT. The CDR3 sequence is 13 residues long. The V and J ends lost 3 bases and 0 bases respectively, with 6 bases between them. CDR3 in DNA: TGTGCCAGCAGTGAGGTCAGCTCCTACGAGCAGTACTTC. Translating gives CASSEVSSYEQYF.

The genes are TRBV19 and TRBJ1-1, with 9 bases matching TRBD1. This CDR3 comprises 15 residues. V trimming: 4 bases; J trimming: 3 bases; junction bases outside the gene matches: 6. CDR1 is LNHDA, CDR2 SQIVND, per germline (reference sequence). CDR3 sequence (DNA): TGTGCCAGTAGTAGGGGACAGGGTTGGTACACTGAAGCTTTCTTT. It translates to CASSRGQGWYTEAFF.

The table lists this clone with a count of one. This chain connects TRBV28 to TRBJ2-7; 9 bases line up with TRBD2. CDR1 is MDHEN and CDR2 is SYDVKM in the germline V gene. V was clipped by 5 bases and J by 0 bases; unmatched bases: 8. The CDR3 is made up of 16 amino acids. The CDR3 here is CASSRSGSLHSYEQYF. The CDR3 DNA follows: TGTGCCAGCAGTCGTAGCGGGAGCCTCCACTCCTACGAGCAGTACTTC.

This rearrangement joins TRBV4-1 to TRBJ2-2, with D perhaps matching TRBD2 (6 bases). The germline V gene encodes CDR1 MGHRA and CDR2 YSYEKL. The germline V and J ends were trimmed by 0 bases and 3 bases, with 14 bases remaining between them. The CDR3 covers 17 residues. The CDR3 nucleotides are TGCGCCAGCAGCCAAGATCGGTACGGGAGAGACACCGGGGAGCTGTTTTTT. Its protein is CASSQDRYGRDTGELFF.

The rearrangement links TRBV7-9 to TRBJ2-2; a weak D match, TRBD2 (5 bases). The ends were cut back, 4 bases at V and 0 bases at J, with 15 bases in the middle. CDR3 length: 17 residues. Germline V CDR1 and CDR2: SEHNR, FQNEAQ (reference sequence). The CDR3 DNA is TGTGCCAGCAGCTCCGTTAAGAGGGTCTCGAACACCGGGGAGCTGTTTTTT. It specifies CASSSVKRVSNTGELFF.

The chain couples TRBV19 to TRBJ1-5; no definite D call. Per the germline V gene, CDR1 is LNHDA and CDR2 is SQIVND (reference sequence). Trimming took 8 bases from V and 0 from J, leaving 17 bases between them. This CDR3 is 16 amino acids long. In DNA form, the CDR3 reads TGTGCCAGTGACCCGGGCAGAAGTAATAGCAATCAGCCCCAGCATTTT. Protein product: CASDPGRSNSNQPQHF.

The table lists this clone with a few counts. The chain joins TRBV7-9 to TRBJ2-1; D unresolved. Germline V lookup: CDR1 SEHNR, CDR2 FQNEAQ (reference sequence). V was cut by 5 bases and J by 0 bases, with 8 bases left in between. The CDR3 totals 14 residues. CDR3 nucleotides: TGTGCCAGCAGCCGACTCAGCTCCTACAATGAGCAGTTCTTC. Translating gives CASSRLSSYNEQFF.